What follows are 20 T cell receptor beta chains derived from one specimen sequenced in a study of OX40 agonist ivuxolimab in advanced cancers. Sequencing was performed with immunoSEQ multiplex PCR; in TCRdb, only in-frame clones are kept and a portion is missing. This sample has 65,000 to 80,000 clones, with approximately 91% found just once. The source material was CD4+ or CD8+ T cells sorted from blood, sampled in a trial of the OX40 agonist ivuxolimab. These receptors were obtained from an adult with an advanced solid tumor such as melanoma, head and neck, liver or kidney cancer.

J is TRBJ2-7 and V is TRBV19, with unresolved D. CDR1 is LNHDA, CDR2 SQIVND, per germline (reference sequence). Trimming left V 5 bases short and J 1 base short, with 12 bases between. This CDR3 is built from 14 residues. The DNA for the CDR3 is TGTGCCAGTAGTGCCCACTATCGGTCCTACGAGCAGTACTTC. It encodes CASSAHYRSYEQYF.

The chain employs TRBV5-1 and TRBJ1-5; no clear D gene. The V end was cut by 2 bases, the J end by 4 bases, with 13 bases between. CDR3 length equals 15 residues. Germline values: CDR1 SGHRS, CDR2 YFSETQ. The CDR3 bases are TGCGCCAGCAGCTTAAACCCGGAGGGTAATCAGCCCCAGCATTTT. It is translated as CASSLNPEGNQPQHF.

The chain joins TRBV28 to TRBJ2-5, with unresolved D. CDR1 MDHEN and CDR2 SYDVKM come from the germline V gene. This CDR3 is built from 13 residues. Trimming stripped 8 bases from V and 5 bases from J, with 15 bases between. Here the CDR3 DNA reads TGTGCCAGCGCTGTGGGTGACTCCGAGACCCAGTACTTC. It encodes CASAVGDSETQYF.

This rearrangement joins TRBV6-6 to TRBJ1-5, with 7 bases aligning to TRBD1. Unmatched junction bases numbered 9, after V lost 4 bases and J lost 6 bases. Germline CDR1 and CDR2: MNHNY and SVGAGI (reference sequence). This CDR3 has 15 amino acids. CDR3 in amino acids: CASSFSDRIGQPQHF. The CDR3 DNA reads TGTGCCAGCAGTTTTTCGGACAGGATTGGTCAGCCCCAGCATTTT.

This chain links TRBV28 with TRBJ1-1; D is unclear. The V gene lost 5 bases and the J gene lost 0 bases, with 10 bases spanning the gap. The CDR3 consists of 14 residues. From germline, CDR1 is MDHEN and CDR2 SYDVKM. The CDR3 coding sequence is TGTGCCAGCAGTGGATCGACGGTGAACACTGAAGCTTTCTTT. Amino acid sequence: CASSGSTVNTEAFF. Full variable domain (remainder filled in from reference TRBV28 and TRBJ1-1): DVKVTQSSRYLVKRTGEKVFLECVQDMDHENMFWYRQDPGLGLRLIYFSYDVKMKEKGDIPEGYSVSREKKERFSLILESASTNQTSMYLCASSGSTVNTEAFFGQGTRLTVV.

This clone was recorded only once. This chain joins TRBV7-9 and TRBJ2-1; tentatively, D is TRBD2 (5 bases). CDR1 and CDR2 (germline): SEHNR, FQNEAQ (reference sequence). This CDR3 spans 17 amino acids. Trimming cost V 1 base and J 9 bases, with 22 bases left between them. The CDR3 loop is CASSLVNWELVSGEQFF. CDR3 coding DNA: TGTGCCAGCAGCTTAGTCAATTGGGAGTTGGTCTCTGGTGAGCAGTTCTTC.

This clone was seen only once. V usage is TRBV11-2 and J usage is TRBJ2-7, with D tentatively TRBD2 (5 bases). CDR1 and CDR2 from the germline V gene are SGHAT and FQNNGV. Trimming pared 5 bases from V and 6 bases from J, leaving 14 bases between. The CDR3 runs to 13 residues. The DNA of the CDR3 is TGTGCCAGCAGCCCCCGGGATCTCTTCGAGCAGTACTTC. Its protein is CASSPRDLFEQYF. Complete variable domain (other parts from reference TRBV11-2 and TRBJ2-7): EAGVAQSPRYKIIEKRQSVAFWCNPISGHATLYWYQQILGQGPKLLIQFQNNGVVDDSQLPKDRFSAERLKGVDSTLKIQPAKLEDSAVYLCASSPRDLFEQYFGPGTRLTVT.

This sequence joins TRBV27 and TRBJ2-7; 12 bases agree with TRBD2. The CDR3 is 15 residues long. Looked up from germline, CDR1 is MNHEY and CDR2 is SMNVEV (reference sequence). V lost 0 bases and J lost 6; bases outside the gene matches: 3. CDR3 nucleotide sequence: TGTGCCAGCAGTTTATCCGCTAGCGGGAGGGCCGAGCAGTACTTC. The encoded protein is CASSLSASGRAEQYF.

The chain carries TRBV27 and TRBJ2-3; D uncertain. V lost 3 bases and J 0 bases, leaving 10 bases between the germline ends. The V gene's germline CDR1 is MNHEY and CDR2 SMNVEV (reference sequence). The CDR3 has 15 residues. CDR3: CASSFGWESTDTQYF. Here the CDR3 DNA reads TGTGCCAGCAGTTTCGGGTGGGAAAGCACAGATACGCAGTATTTT.

This chain joins TRBV19 and TRBJ2-3; 12 bases fit TRBD2. After removal of 5 bases from V and 5 bases from J, the junction contained 5 bases not matched to a gene. The germline V gene encodes CDR1 LNHDA and CDR2 SQIVND (reference sequence). This CDR3 comprises 15 residues. CDR3 in amino acids: CASSRTSGMGDTQYF. The CDR3 region has the DNA TGTGCCAGTAGTCGGACTAGCGGGATGGGAGATACGCAGTATTTT.

The rearrangement uses TRBV27 and TRBJ1-1; 7 nucleotides agree with TRBD1. The CDR3 length is 15 residues. V was pared by 4 bases and J by 4 bases, with 9 bases of the junction left unmatched. Germline V gene lookup returns CDR1 MNHEY and CDR2 SMNVEV (reference sequence). The CDR3 nucleotides are TGTGCCAGCAGTTATCGGGACAGCCCCTCCACTGAAGCTTTCTTT. It encodes CASSYRDSPSTEAFF.

The chain is built from TRBV2 and TRBJ1-1; 7 nucleotides align to TRBD1. Germline CDR1 is SNHLY and CDR2 is FYNNEI. The junction had 12 bases not matched to a gene; V was cut back by 7 bases and J by 4 bases. This CDR3 comprises 15 residues. CDR3 nucleotide sequence: TGTGCCAGCATCCTCTCAGGGGGTGGGGGCACTGAAGCTTTCTTT. It encodes CASILSGGGGTEAFF.

This chain joins TRBV5-1 and TRBJ2-2, with 11 bases lining up with TRBD2. Trimming took 4 bases from V and 5 from J; bases not matched to a gene: 7. Looked up from germline, CDR1 is SGHRS and CDR2 is YFSETQ. The CDR3 sequence is 16 residues long. The DNA of the CDR3 is TGCGCCAGCAGCCTCCTAGCGGGAGGTCCTACCGGGGAGCTGTTTTTT. Its translation: CASSLLAGGPTGELFF.

This chain links TRBV11-2 with TRBJ1-1; TRBD1 matches 8 bases. Losses at the gene ends were 7 bases for V and 11 bases for J; bases not matched to a gene: 9. Germline lookup yields CDR1 SGHAT and CDR2 FQNNGV. CDR3 size: 12 residues. The CDR3 region has the DNA TGTGCCAGCAACCTCCGGACAGGGAAGGCTTTCTTT. Residues: CASNLRTGKAFF.

The rearrangement joins TRBV27 to TRBJ1-2, with a weak D call TRBD1 (6 bases). Trimming pared 5 bases from V and 5 bases from J, leaving 18 bases between. The CDR3 runs 15 residues. From germline, CDR1 is MNHEY and CDR2 SMNVEV (reference sequence). This CDR3 is CASSGPGPQGYGYTF. The CDR3 nucleotides are TGTGCCAGCAGTGGACCGGGACCCCAGGGGTATGGCTACACCTTC.

This rearrangement joins TRBV11-2 to TRBJ2-7, with a tentative D call TRBD1 (5 bases). Germline CDR1 and CDR2: SGHAT and FQNNGV. The V end lost 5 bases, the J end lost 5 bases, and 10 bases lay between the germline ends. CDR3 length: 12 residues. The CDR3 loop is CASSPGYDEQYF. The CDR3, as DNA: TGTGCCAGCAGCCCAGGGTACGACGAGCAGTACTTC.

V usage is TRBV6-5 and J usage is TRBJ1-3, with 11 bases that match TRBD1. V lost 1 base and J lost 3; bases outside the gene matches: 2. CDR1 is MNHEY, CDR2 SVGAGI, per germline. The CDR3 is made up of 16 amino acids. In nucleotides, the CDR3 is TGTGCCAGCAGTTACTTGGGACAGGGGGATGGAAACACCATATATTTT. Translation gives CASSYLGQGDGNTIYF.

This clone was recorded a few times. The chain is built from TRBV5-1 and TRBJ2-2, with D unresolved. Germline V gene lookup returns CDR1 SGHRS and CDR2 YFSETQ. CDR3 length: 14 amino acids. V lost 7 bases, J lost 4 bases, and 14 bases lay in between. Here the CDR3 reads CASGKADVTGELFF. CDR3 DNA: TGCGCCAGCGGAAAGGCGGACGTCACCGGGGAGCTGTTTTTT.

The V call is TRBV19, the J call TRBJ1-2; 7 nucleotides agree with TRBD1. From germline, CDR1 is LNHDA and CDR2 SQIVND (reference sequence). The CDR3 loop spans 14 amino acids. With V trimmed by 5 bases and J by 3 bases, 6 bases remained unmatched. The CDR3 region is CASSPRGNDYGYTF. The CDR3, as DNA: TGTGCCAGTAGTCCCAGGGGGAATGACTATGGCTACACCTTC.

The chain links TRBV18 to TRBJ2-1; 9 bases are a match to TRBD2. The V gene end was trimmed by 5 bases and the J gene end by 0 bases; junction bases not matched to a gene: 2. The germline CDR1 and CDR2 sequences are KGHSH and LQKENI. There are 15 residues in the CDR3. The CDR3 sequence is CASSVAGDSYNEQFF. The CDR3 DNA reads as TGTGCCAGCTCAGTAGCGGGAGACTCCTACAATGAGCAGTTCTTC.